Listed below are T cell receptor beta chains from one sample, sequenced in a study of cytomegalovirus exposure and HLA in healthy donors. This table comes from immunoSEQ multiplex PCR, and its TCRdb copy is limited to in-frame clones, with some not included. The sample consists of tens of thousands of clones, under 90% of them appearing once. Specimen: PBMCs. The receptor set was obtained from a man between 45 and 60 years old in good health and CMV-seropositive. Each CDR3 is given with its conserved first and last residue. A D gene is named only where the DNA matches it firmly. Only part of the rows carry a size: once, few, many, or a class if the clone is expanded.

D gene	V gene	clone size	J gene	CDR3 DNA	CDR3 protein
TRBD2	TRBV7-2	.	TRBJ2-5	TGTGCCAGCAGACAGGGACTAGCGGGAGGACGTAGTGAGACCCAGTACTTC	CASRQGLAGGRSETQYF
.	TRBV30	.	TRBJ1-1	TGTGCCTGGAGTTCTACAGGGTTAACTGAAGCTTTCTTT	CAWSSTGLTEAFF
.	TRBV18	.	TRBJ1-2	TGTGCCAGCTCACCCGAGGGGGTCTATGGCTACACCTTC	CASSPEGVYGYTF
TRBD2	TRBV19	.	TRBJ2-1	TGTGCCAGTAGTCAGTTAGCGGGAGTGAATGAGCAGTTCTTC	CASSQLAGVNEQFF
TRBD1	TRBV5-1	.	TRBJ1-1	TGCGCCAGCAGCCAGGGACAGGCAACGACCCCGGCTTTCTTT	CASSQGQATTPAFF
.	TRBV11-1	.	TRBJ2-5	TGTGCCAGCAGCTTTGGACAGAAAGAGACCCAGTACTTC	CASSFGQKETQYF
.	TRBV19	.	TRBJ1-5	TGTGCCAGTGACGCCCAAGGGGATAGCAATCAGCCCCAGCATTTT	CASDAQGDSNQPQHF
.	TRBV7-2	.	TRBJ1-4	TGTGCCAGCAGCTTAGAGCTGTGGGAAAAACTGTTTTTT	CASSLELWEKLFF
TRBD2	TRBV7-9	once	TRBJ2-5	TGTGCCAGCAGCTTAGCGGGAGGGTACCAAGAGACCCAGTACTTC	CASSLAGGYQETQYF
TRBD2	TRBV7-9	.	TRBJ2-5	TGTTCCAGCAGCCTCCGACGGACTAGCGGACAAGAGACCCAGTACTTC	CSSSLRRTSGQETQYF
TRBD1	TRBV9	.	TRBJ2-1	TGTGCCAGCAGCGTTTCAGGACAGGGAGGTACAATGAAGCAGTTCTTC	CASSVSGQGGTMKQFF
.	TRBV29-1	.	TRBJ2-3	TGCAGCGTTCGCAGGGGAGAGCCGCAGTATTTT	CSVRRGEPQYF
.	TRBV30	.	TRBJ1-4	TGTGCCTGGAGTGTAACAGCCGGCGATAATGAAAAACTGTTTTTT	CAWSVTAGDNEKLFF
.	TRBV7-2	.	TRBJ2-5	TGTGCCAGCAGCTCAGGGGGGAGAGAGACCCAGTACTTC	CASSSGGRETQYF
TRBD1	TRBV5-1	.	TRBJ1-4	TGCGCCAGCAGCTTCGAAGGACAGGGTAATGAAAAACTGTTTTTT	CASSFEGQGNEKLFF
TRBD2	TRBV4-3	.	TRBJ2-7	TGCGCCAGCAGCCAATCCATCGGAGGAGCGGGAGCGGTCGAGCAGTACTTC	CASSQSIGGAGAVEQYF
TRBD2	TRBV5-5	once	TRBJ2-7	TGTGCCAGCAGCCCGGGACTAGCCGGTTACGAGCAGTACTTC	CASSPGLAGYEQYF
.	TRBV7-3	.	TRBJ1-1	TGTGCCAGCAGCTTTGGTCCGGACACCACTGAAGCTTTCTTT	CASSFGPDTTEAFF
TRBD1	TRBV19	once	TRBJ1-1	TGTGCCAGTAGCGACAGGGCTAGGCGGGCTGAAGCTTTCTTT	CASSDRARRAEAFF
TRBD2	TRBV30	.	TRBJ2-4	TGTGCCTGGAGTTTCTCACTAGCGGGAGGGCCCAGTAACAGTCAGTACTTC	CAWSFSLAGGPSNSQYF
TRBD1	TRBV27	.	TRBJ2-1	TGTGCCAGCAGGCGCATCTTTAACAGGGGGCCCTCCTACAATGAGCAGTTCTTC	CASRRIFNRGPSYNEQFF
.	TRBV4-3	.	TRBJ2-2	TGCGCCAGCAGCCAAGTAACAGGGAACACCGGGGAGCTGTTTTTT	CASSQVTGNTGELFF
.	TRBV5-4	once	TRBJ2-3	TGTGCCAGCAGCCGGACACAAACAGATACGCAGTATTTT	CASSRTQTDTQYF
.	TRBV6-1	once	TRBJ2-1	TGTGCCAGCAGTCCGCGGATAGGTGTCAATGAGCAGTTCTTC	CASSPRIGVNEQFF
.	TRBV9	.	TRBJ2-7	TGTGCCAGCAGCGTAGCTACGGGGATGCCCTACGAGCAGTACTTC	CASSVATGMPYEQYF
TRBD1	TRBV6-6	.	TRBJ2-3	TGTGCCAGCAGTTTTTTGACAGGGGGCACAGATACGCAGTATTTT	CASSFLTGGTDTQYF
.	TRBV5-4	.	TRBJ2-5	TGTGCCAGCAGCTTGGGGCAGGTCCAAGAGACCCAGTACTTC	CASSLGQVQETQYF
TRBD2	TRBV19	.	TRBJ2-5	TGTGCCAGTAGCACCGGGACTAGTTCACCGGAGACCCAGTACTTC	CASSTGTSSPETQYF
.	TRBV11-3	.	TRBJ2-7	TGTGCCAGCAGCTTAGGGCGGGCAAACTACGAGCAGTACTTC	CASSLGRANYEQYF
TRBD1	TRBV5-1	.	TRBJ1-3	TGCGCCAGCAGCCCGGGACAGGGAGGCACTGGAAACACCATATATTTT	CASSPGQGGTGNTIYF
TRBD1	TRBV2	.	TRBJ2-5	TGTGCCAGCGGCCCCGACAGGGAAGAGACCCAGTACTTC	CASGPDREETQYF
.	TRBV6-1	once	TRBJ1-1	TGTGCCAGCAGTGATGACAAGGGGCCCGGCACTGAAGCTTTCTTT	CASSDDKGPGTEAFF
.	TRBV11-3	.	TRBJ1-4	TGTGCCAGCAGCCTTCGACAGGCGCGGCTGTTTTTT	CASSLRQARLFF
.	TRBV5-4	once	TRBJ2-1	TGTGCCAGCAGGGGGGACGGGGGCTCCTACAATGAGCAGTTCTTC	CASRGDGGSYNEQFF
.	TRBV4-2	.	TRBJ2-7	TGTGCCAGCAGCCAAGGATCTGGGAGCTCCTACGAGCAGTACTTC	CASSQGSGSSYEQYF
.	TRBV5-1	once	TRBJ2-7	TGCGCCAGCAGCTTGGAAGCGGATAAAAAGGAGCAGTACTTC	CASSLEADKKEQYF
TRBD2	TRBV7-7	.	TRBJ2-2	TGTGCCAGCAGTCCGACTAGCGGGAGGGCCTACACCGGGGAGCTGTTTTTT	CASSPTSGRAYTGELFF
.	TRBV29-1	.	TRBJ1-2	TGCAGCGTTGAAGTCTCAGGGAATTGGGGCTATGGCTACACCTTC	CSVEVSGNWGYGYTF
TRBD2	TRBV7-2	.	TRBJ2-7	TGTGCCAGCAGCTTCTCACGGGAGGGTTTCTACGAGCAGTACTTC	CASSFSREGFYEQYF
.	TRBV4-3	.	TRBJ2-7	TGCGCCAGCAGCCAAGATCTCGGGATTACCTACGAGCAGTACTTC	CASSQDLGITYEQYF
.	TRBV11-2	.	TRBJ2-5	TGTGCCAGCAGCCTGGGGGCCGTCGGGGAGCAGTACTTC	CASSLGAVGEQYF
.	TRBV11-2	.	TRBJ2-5	TGTGCCAGCTGCGGGGGCCGCCAAGTGGAGACCCAGTACTTC	CASCGGRQVETQYF
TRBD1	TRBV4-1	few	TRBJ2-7	TGCGCCAGCAGCCCCCTCCGGACAGGGTCTTACGAGCAGTACTTC	CASSPLRTGSYEQYF
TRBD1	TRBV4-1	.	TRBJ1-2	TGCGCCAGCAGCCCCGACCCGCCCGGGACAGGTATACGAGGCTACACCTTC	CASSPDPPGTGIRGYTF
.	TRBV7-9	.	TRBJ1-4	TGTGCCAGCAGTCAACAGGGAACTAATGAAAAACTGTTTTTT	CASSQQGTNEKLFF
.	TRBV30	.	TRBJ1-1	TGTGCCTGGAGTAAACGGGGGGTGAACACTGAAGCTTTCTTT	CAWSKRGVNTEAFF
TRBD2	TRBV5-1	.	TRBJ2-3	TGCGCCAGCAGCGCTCTAGCGGGGGAAACAGATACGCAGTATTTT	CASSALAGETDTQYF
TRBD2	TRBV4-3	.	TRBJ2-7	TGCGCCAGCAGCCAAACCCTAGCGGGAGGGCCTGACGAGCAGTACTTC	CASSQTLAGGPDEQYF
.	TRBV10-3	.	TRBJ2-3	TGTGCCATCAGTGAGTTTGGACAGGACTACACAGATACGCAGTATTTT	CAISEFGQDYTDTQYF
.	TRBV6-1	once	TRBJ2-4	TGTGCCAGCAGGGTGGACAGCGAAAACATTCAGTACTTC	CASRVDSENIQYF
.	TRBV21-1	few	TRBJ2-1	TGTGCCAGCAGCAAAGCCAGCGGGGCCCTCTGCAATGAGCAGTTCTTC	CASSKASGALCNEQFF
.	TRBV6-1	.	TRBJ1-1	TGTGCCAGCAGTGAAGACCCTCCGGCGGTTACAAGTTTGAACACTGAAGCTTTCTTT	CASSEDPPAVTSLNTEAFF
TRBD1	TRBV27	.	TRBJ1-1	TGTGCCAGCAGTCGGGACAGATTCATGAACACTGAAGCTTTCTTT	CASSRDRFMNTEAFF
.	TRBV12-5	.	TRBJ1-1	TGTGCTAGTGGGGGGGCTTCGGACACTGAAGCTTTCTTT	CASGGASDTEAFF
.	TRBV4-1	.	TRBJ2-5	TGCGCCAGCAGCCCCCGCGGGCTGGATACGGAGCAGTACTTC	CASSPRGLDTEQYF
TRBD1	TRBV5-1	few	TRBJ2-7	TGCGCCAGCAGCTCGCGGACAGGGGCCTACGAGCAGTACTTC	CASSSRTGAYEQYF
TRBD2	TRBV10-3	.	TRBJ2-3	TGTGCCTTCGGGACTAGCGACACAGATACGCAGTATTTT	CAFGTSDTDTQYF
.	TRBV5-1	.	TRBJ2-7	TGCGCCAGCAGCTTGGTGGAGTCAATCGGCGAGCAGTACTTC	CASSLVESIGEQYF
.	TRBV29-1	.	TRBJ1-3	TGCAGCGTTGAAGATTCAGGGCGGCCTGGAAACACCATATATTTT	CSVEDSGRPGNTIYF
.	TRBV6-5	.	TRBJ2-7	TGTGCCACCTCAGCGGGTGAGGAATACGAGCAGTACTTC	CATSAGEEYEQYF